This T cell receptor beta chain was identified in a study of PD-1 blockade in classical Hodgkin lymphoma. Study results and caveats: Repertoire differences have undefined causes, possibly disease activity or prior therapy. Newly diagnosed patients reportedly trailed healthy donors in baseline TCR diversity.

About this clone: Its specificity is unknown.

Noted time point: newly diagnosed, previously untreated cHL patient sample. Magnetic negative selection was used to purify CD4+ T cells from PBMCs that had been thawed. The authors used newly diagnosed, untreated classical Hodgkin lymphoma PBMCs as comparison. The CDR3 consists of 14 residues. Germline V lookup: CDR1 SNHLY, CDR2 FYNNEI. The V gene lost 8 bases and the J gene lost 4 bases, with 17 bases spanning the gap. This table comes from immunoSEQ multiplex PCR, and its TCRdb copy is limited to in-frame clones, with some not included. The repertoire holds about 21,000 clones, approximately 82% seen once, with roughly 1.3% in the top ten.

The chain combines TRBV2 with TRBJ2-5; D perhaps matches TRBD2 (6 bases). Sequencing was performed on CD4+ T cells from blood. The receptor comes from a human donor with classical Hodgkin lymphoma. This CDR3 is CASGGSSGGETQYF. CDR3 in DNA: TGTGCCAGCGGCGGCTCCTCCGGGGGAGAGACCCAGTACTTC.